This T cell receptor beta chain emerged from a study of blood T cell repertoires in COVID-19. This clone was observed a single time. Germline CDR1 reads LGHDT; CDR2 reads YNNKEL (reference sequence). V was cut by 4 bases and J by 7 bases, with 17 bases left in between. CDR3 size: 14 residues. Generated by immunoSEQ multiplex PCR, the TCRdb table keeps only in-frame clones and is missing some. This sample has roughly 250,000 clones, with around 91% found just once. The age range of participants was roughly 18 to 90 years, with residence in around 22 US areas. The chain employs TRBV3-1 (or the pseudogene TRBV3-2) and TRBJ2-7, with a tentative D call TRBD2 (6 bases). This receptor was taken from a woman under 30 who had recovered from COVID-19. Sequenced sample: PBMCs or T cells enriched from blood (not recorded which). The CDR3 sequence: CASSPGGNSREQYF. The CDR3 DNA follows: TGTGCCAGCAGCCCTGGAGGGAACTCTAGGGAGCAGTACTTC.